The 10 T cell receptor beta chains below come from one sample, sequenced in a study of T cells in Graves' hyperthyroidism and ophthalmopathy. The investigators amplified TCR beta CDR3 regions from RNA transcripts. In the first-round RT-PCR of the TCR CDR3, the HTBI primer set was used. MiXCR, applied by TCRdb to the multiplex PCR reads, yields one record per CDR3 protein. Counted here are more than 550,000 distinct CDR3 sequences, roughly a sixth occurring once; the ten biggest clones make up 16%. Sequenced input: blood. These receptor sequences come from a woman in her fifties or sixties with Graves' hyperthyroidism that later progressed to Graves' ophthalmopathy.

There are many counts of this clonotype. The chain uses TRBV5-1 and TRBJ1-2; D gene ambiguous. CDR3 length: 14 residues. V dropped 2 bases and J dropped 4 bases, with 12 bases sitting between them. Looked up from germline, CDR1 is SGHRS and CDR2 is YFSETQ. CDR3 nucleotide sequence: TGCGCCAGCAGCTTTGGCCCGGGCCTCTATGGCTACACCTTC. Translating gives CASSFGPGLYGYTF. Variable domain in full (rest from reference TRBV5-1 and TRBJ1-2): KAGVTQTPRYLIKTRGQQVTLSCSPISGHRSVSWYQQTPGQGLQFLFEYFSETQRNKGNFPGRFSGRQFSNSRSEMNVSTLELGDSALYLCASSFGPGLYGYTFGSGTRLTVV.

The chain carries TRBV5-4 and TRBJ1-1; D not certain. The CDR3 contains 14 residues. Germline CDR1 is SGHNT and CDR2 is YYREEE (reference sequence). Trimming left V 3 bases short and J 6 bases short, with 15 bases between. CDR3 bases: TGTGCCAGCAGCTCCGGACCCGGCGTCTCTGAAGCTTTCTTT. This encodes CASSSGPGVSEAFF.

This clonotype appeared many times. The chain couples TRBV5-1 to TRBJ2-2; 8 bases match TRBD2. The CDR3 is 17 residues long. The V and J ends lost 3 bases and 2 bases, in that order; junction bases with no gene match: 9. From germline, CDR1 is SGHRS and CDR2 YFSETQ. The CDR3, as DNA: TGCGCCAGCAGCTCCCCCGGCGGGGGGAGTAACACCGGGGAGCTGTTTTTT. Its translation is CASSSPGGGSNTGELFF.

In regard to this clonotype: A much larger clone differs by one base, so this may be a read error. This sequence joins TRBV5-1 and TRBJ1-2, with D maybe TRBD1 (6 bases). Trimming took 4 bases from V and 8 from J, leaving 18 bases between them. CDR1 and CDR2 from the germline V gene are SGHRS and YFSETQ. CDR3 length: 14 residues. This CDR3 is CASSPRTDPEGYTF. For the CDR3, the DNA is TGCGCCAGCAGCCCCCGGACAGATCCTGAGGGCTACACCTTC.

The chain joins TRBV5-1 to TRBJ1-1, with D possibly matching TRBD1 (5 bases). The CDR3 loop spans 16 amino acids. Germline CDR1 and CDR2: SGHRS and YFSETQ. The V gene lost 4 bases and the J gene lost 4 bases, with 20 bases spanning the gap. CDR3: CASSINMGDAGTEAFF. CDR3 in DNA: TGCGCCAGCAGCATCAATATGGGGGATGCTGGCACTGAAGCTTTCTTT.

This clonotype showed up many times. The CDR3 reads CASSFRQVPYEQYF. The CDR3 DNA follows: TGTGCCAGCAGCTTTAGACAGGTTCCCTACGAGCAGTACTTC. V and J are TRBV3-1 and TRBJ2-7, with a possible D match to TRBD1 (6 bases). This CDR3 has 14 residues. Germline loops: CDR1 LGHDT, CDR2 YNNKEL (reference sequence). Trimming stripped 5 bases from V and 2 bases from J, with 13 bases between.

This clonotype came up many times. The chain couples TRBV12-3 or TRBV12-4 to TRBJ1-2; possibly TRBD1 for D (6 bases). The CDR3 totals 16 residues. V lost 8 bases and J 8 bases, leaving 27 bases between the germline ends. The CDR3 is CASRPPLTGGSRGYTF. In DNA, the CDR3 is TGTGCCAGCCGCCCCCCCTTGACAGGAGGGAGCAGGGGCTACACCTTC.

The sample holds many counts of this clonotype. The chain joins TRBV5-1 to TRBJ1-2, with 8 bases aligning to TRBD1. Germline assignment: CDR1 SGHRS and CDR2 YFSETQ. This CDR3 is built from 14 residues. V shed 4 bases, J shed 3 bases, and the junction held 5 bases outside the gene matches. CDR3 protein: CASSNGQGYYGYTF. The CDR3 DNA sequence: TGCGCCAGCAGCAATGGACAGGGCTACTATGGCTACACCTTC.

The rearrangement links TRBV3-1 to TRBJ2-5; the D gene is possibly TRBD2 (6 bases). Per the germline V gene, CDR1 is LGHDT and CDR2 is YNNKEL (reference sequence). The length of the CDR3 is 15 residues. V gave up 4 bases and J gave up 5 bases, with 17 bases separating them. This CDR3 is CASSPMSGGVETQYF. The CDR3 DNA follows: TGTGCCAGCAGCCCTATGTCCGGGGGAGTGGAGACCCAGTACTTC.

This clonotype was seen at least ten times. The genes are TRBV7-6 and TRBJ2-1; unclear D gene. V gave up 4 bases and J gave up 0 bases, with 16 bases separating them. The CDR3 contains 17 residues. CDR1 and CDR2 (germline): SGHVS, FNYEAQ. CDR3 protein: CASSSERAISSYNEQFF. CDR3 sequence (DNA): TGTGCCAGCAGCTCAGAAAGGGCCATTAGCTCCTACAATGAGCAGTTCTTC.